The 12 T cell receptor beta chains given below trace back to one sample, sequenced in a study of blood T cell repertoires in COVID-19. Produced via immunoSEQ multiplex PCR; TCRdb's table is partial and in-frame only. Of roughly 250,000 clones in the sample, 85% to 90% were seen once. The sequenced material came from peripheral blood. These receptors came from a man aged 25 to 40 with acute or convalescent COVID-19.

V usage is TRBV28 and J usage is TRBJ2-4, with 7 bases fitting TRBD1. V was clipped by 6 bases and J by 8 bases; unmatched bases: 19. Germline V gives CDR1 MDHEN, CDR2 SYDVKM. The CDR3 runs to 17 residues. The CDR3 coding sequence is TGTGCCAGCAGCCCCCGAGGGCAGCTCTTTAGGGGGCACATTCAGTACTTC. This gives the protein CASSPRGQLFRGHIQYF.

The chain joins TRBV2 to TRBJ2-7, with 8 positions matching TRBD2. The CDR3 runs 14 residues. Looked up from germline, CDR1 is SNHLY and CDR2 is FYNNEI. V lost 7 bases to trimming and J lost 3 bases; unmatched junction nucleotides: 8. The CDR3 here is CASIGGAFIYEQYF. DNA of the CDR3: TGTGCCAGCATCGGGGGGGCCTTTATCTACGAGCAGTACTTC.

A single count supports this clone. This chain uses TRBV11-2 with TRBJ2-3; D is unresolved. Germline CDR1 is SGHAT and CDR2 is FQNNGV. V lost 1 base and J lost 0, with 14 bases in between. This CDR3 contains 17 residues. DNA for the CDR3: TGTGCCAGCAGCTTAGGGTCTTCCCCACTAAGCACAGATACGCAGTATTTT. It translates to CASSLGSSPLSTDTQYF.

V gene TRBV5-1 combines with J gene TRBJ1-1, with no clear D. Trimming shortened V by 0 bases and J by 3 bases, and 6 bases separated the two germline ends. Germline V gene lookup returns CDR1 SGHRS and CDR2 YFSETQ. This CDR3 spans 13 amino acids. The CDR3 DNA sequence: TGCGCCAGCAGCTTGGGGTCGGACACTGAAGCTTTCTTT. Its protein is CASSLGSDTEAFF.

The V and J genes are TRBV18 and TRBJ2-7, with 8 nucleotides matching TRBD1. Trimming took 2 bases from V and 4 from J; bases not matched to a gene: 7. This CDR3 has 15 residues. Germline loops: CDR1 KGHSH, CDR2 LQKENI. CDR3 coding DNA: TGTGCCAGCTCACCAGGGCAGGGGGCGGGGTACGAGCAGTACTTC. This translates into CASSPGQGAGYEQYF.

V gene TRBV18 combines with J gene TRBJ1-6, with D hard to call. V lost 2 bases and J lost 7, with 9 bases in between. The CDR3 is made up of 14 amino acids. The germline gives CDR1 KGHSH, CDR2 LQKENI. This CDR3 is CASSPGQVNSPLHF. The CDR3 DNA is TGTGCCAGCTCACCAGGTCAGGTGAATTCACCCCTCCACTTT.

This clone was seen only once. This chain connects TRBV29-1 to TRBJ2-3; 9 bases are a match to TRBD1. The V gene's germline CDR1 is SQVTM and CDR2 ANQGSEA. Trimming cost V 8 bases and J 3 bases; bases outside gene matches: 12. The CDR3 has 15 amino acids. The CDR3 sequence: CSQSSLGQGTDTQYF. The CDR3 bases are TGCAGCCAAAGTTCCCTCGGACAGGGGACAGATACGCAGTATTTT.

This clone has just one count. The chain uses TRBV19 and TRBJ1-1; D uncertain. Trimming shortened V by 3 bases and J by 5 bases, and 7 bases separated the two germline ends. The CDR3 spans 12 residues. Per the germline V gene, CDR1 is LNHDA and CDR2 is SQIVND (reference sequence). Here the CDR3 reads CASSMGRTEAFF. CDR3 DNA: TGTGCCAGTAGTATGGGGAGAACTGAAGCTTTCTTT. Looking up the rest from reference TRBV19 and TRBJ1-1 gives the full variable domain: DGGITQSPKYLFRKEGQNVTLSCEQNLNHDAMYWYRQDPGQGLRLIYYSQIVNDFQKGDIAEGYSVSREKKESFPLTVTSAQKNPTAFYLCASSMGRTEAFFGQGTRLTVV.

The rearrangement joins TRBV27 to TRBJ1-6; D unclear. The CDR3 length is 13 residues. Trimming took off 4 bases at V and 8 bases at J, with 9 bases between the two ends. Germline assignment: CDR1 MNHEY and CDR2 SMNVEV (reference sequence). The CDR3 bases are TGTGCCAGCAGTTATGATCCGGATTCACCCCTCCACTTT. Translating gives CASSYDPDSPLHF.

The CDR3 DNA is TGTGCCAGCAGCTTGGTTAGACTAGCGGGGAGCACAGATACGCAGTATTTT. Amino acid sequence: CASSLVRLAGSTDTQYF. This rearrangement joins TRBV7-2 to TRBJ2-3; 11 bases map to TRBD2. Germline CDR1 reads SGHTA; CDR2 reads FQGNSA. The junction had 5 bases not matched to a gene; V was cut back by 3 bases and J by 0 bases. CDR3 length: 17 residues. The full variable domain, in which reference TRBV7-2 and TRBJ2-3 provide the parts outside the CDR3, is GAGVSQSPSNKVTEKGKDVELRCDPISGHTALYWYRQSLGQGLEFLIYFQGNSAPDKSGLPSDRFSAERTGGSVSTLTIQRTQQEDSAVYLCASSLVRLAGSTDTQYFGPGTRLTVL.

The chain joins TRBV6-6 to TRBJ1-2, with a weak D call TRBD1 (5 bases). The CDR3 is 17 amino acids. The germline gives CDR1 MNHNY, CDR2 SVGAGI (reference sequence). V was clipped by 5 bases and J by 4 bases, with 23 bases between them. CDR3 protein: CASSRPGGSRNLYGYTF. The CDR3, as DNA: TGTGCCAGCAGTCGCCCGGGGGGGTCGCGGAATCTCTATGGCTACACCTTC.

This sequence joins TRBV5-1 and TRBJ2-1; TRBD1 matches at 10 bases. CDR1 and CDR2 (germline): SGHRS, YFSETQ. The CDR3 runs to 13 residues. Trimming removed 10 bases from V and 6 bases from J; junction bases left unmatched: 7. This CDR3 is CAASRTGGNEQFF. For the CDR3, the DNA is TGCGCCGCTAGCAGGACAGGGGGCAATGAGCAGTTCTTC. The complete variable domain, with remaining parts taken from reference TRBV5-1 and TRBJ2-1, reads KAGVTQTPRYLIKTRGQQVTLSCSPISGHRSVSWYQQTPGQGLQFLFEYFSETQRNKGNFPGRFSGRQFSNSRSEMNVSTLELGDSALYLCAASRTGGNEQFFGPGTRLTVL.